This T cell receptor (beta chain) was captured in a study of patients and donors after allogeneic stem cell transplantation. The CDR3 runs to 14 residues. V dropped 5 bases and J dropped 3 bases, with 12 bases sitting between them. Germline V gives CDR1 SGHTA, CDR2 FQGTGA. TCRdb used MiXCR to reprocess the RT-PCR reads, holding one entry per CDR3 protein. Of roughly 30,000 distinct CDR3 sequences listed, under 7.5% are singletons. This clonotype was recorded at least ten times. This TCR derives from a human donor who was either an allogeneic HSCT recipient or a stem cell or donor lymphocyte infusion donor (not recorded which). It is not recorded whose cells these are; they may come from a transplant donor. The chain links TRBV7-3 to TRBJ2-3; the D is unclear. Sequencing used blood, either unsorted or a sorted T cell fraction (not recorded which). CDR3 DNA sequence: TGTGCCAGCAGCAACGCACAAAAGACAGATACGCAGTATTTT. This codes for CASSNAQKTDTQYF. Supplemented by reference TRBV7-3 and TRBJ2-3, the full variable domain reads GAGVSQTPSNKVTEKGKYVELRCDPISGHTALYWYRQSLGQGPEFLIYFQGTGAADDSGLPNDRFFAVRPEGSVSTLKIQRTERGDSAVYLCASSNAQKTDTQYFGPGTRLTVL.